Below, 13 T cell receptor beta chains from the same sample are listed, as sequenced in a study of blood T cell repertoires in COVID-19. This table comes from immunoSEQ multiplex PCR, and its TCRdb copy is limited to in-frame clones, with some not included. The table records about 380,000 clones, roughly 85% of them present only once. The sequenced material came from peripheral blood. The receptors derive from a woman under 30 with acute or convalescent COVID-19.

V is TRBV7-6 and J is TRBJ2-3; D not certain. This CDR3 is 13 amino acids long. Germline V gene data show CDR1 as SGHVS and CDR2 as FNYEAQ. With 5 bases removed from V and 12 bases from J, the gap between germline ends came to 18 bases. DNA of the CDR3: TGTGCCAGCAGCCTACCTCCGGTTGGAGTCCAGTATTTT. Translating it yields CASSLPPVGVQYF.

DNA for the CDR3: TGTGCCAGCACCCTAACAGGGGGTGGCCTTAGTGAGCAGTTCTTC. Translating gives CASTLTGGGLSEQFF. This chain connects TRBV9 to TRBJ2-1; 8 bases agree with TRBD1. In germline, CDR1 is SGDLS, CDR2 YYNGEE. This CDR3 is built from 15 residues. J was trimmed by 9 bases and V by 6 bases; bases with no gene match: 14. The whole variable domain, remainder taken from reference TRBV9 and TRBJ2-1, is DSGVTQTPKHLITATGQRVTLRCSPRSGDLSVYWYQQSLDQGLQFLIQYYNGEERAKGNILERFSAQQFPDLHSELNLSSLELGDSALYFCASTLTGGGLSEQFFGPGTRLTVL.

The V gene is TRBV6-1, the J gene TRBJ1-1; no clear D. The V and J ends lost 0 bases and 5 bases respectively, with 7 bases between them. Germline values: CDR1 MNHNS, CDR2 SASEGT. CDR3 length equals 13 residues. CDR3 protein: CASSEAPGTEAFF. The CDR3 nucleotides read TGTGCCAGCAGTGAAGCGCCGGGAACTGAAGCTTTCTTT.

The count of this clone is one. CDR3 region: CASSLSAGSNYGYTF. The CDR3, as DNA: TGCGCCAGCAGCTTGTCTGCAGGAAGTAACTATGGCTACACCTTC. The J gene is TRBJ1-2, the V gene TRBV5-1; unclear D gene. Trimming took off 1 base at V and 1 base at J, with 11 bases between the two ends. Germline V lookup: CDR1 SGHRS, CDR2 YFSETQ. This CDR3 region has 15 residues.

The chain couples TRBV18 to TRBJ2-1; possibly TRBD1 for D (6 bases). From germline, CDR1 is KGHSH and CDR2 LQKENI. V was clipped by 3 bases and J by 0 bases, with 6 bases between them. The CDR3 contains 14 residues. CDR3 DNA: TGTGCCAGCTCACCGGACAGCTCCTACAATGAGCAGTTCTTC. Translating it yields CASSPDSSYNEQFF.

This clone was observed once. The CDR3 reads CASSFGLGRDYYGYTF. The CDR3 coding sequence is TGCGCCAGCAGCTTTGGGCTTGGCAGGGACTACTATGGCTACACCTTC. The chain carries TRBV5-1 and TRBJ1-2, with TRBD1 as a possible D gene (5 bases). The CDR3 totals 16 residues. Germline CDR1 reads SGHRS; CDR2 reads YFSETQ. The V end was cut by 2 bases, the J end by 3 bases, with 17 bases between.

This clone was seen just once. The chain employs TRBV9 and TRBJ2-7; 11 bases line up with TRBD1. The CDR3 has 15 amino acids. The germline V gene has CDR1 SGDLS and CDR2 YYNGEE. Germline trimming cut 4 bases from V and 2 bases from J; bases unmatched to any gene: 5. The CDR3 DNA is TGTGCCAGCAGCTTCTGGGACAGGGGGGCCTACGAGCAGTACTTC. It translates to CASSFWDRGAYEQYF.

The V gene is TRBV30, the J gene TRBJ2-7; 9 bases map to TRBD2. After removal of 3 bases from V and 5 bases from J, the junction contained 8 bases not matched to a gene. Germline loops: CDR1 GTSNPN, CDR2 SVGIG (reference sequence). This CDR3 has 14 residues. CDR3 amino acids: CAWRRTKREDEQYF. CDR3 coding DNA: TGTGCCTGGAGGAGGACTAAGCGGGAGGACGAGCAGTACTTC.

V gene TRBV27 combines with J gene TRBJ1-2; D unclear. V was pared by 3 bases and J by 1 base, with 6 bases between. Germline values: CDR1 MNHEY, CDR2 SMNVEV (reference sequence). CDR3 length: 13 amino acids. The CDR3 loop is CASSLGDNYGYTF. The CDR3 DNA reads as TGTGCCAGCAGTTTGGGAGATAACTATGGCTACACCTTC.

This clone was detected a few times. The CDR3 DNA follows: TGTGCCAGCATTCTAGGGGGGGAGGTAACTGAAGCTTTCTTT. Its protein product is CASILGGEVTEAFF. The rearrangement links TRBV6-5 to TRBJ1-1; D is perhaps TRBD1 (6 bases). Per germline, CDR1 MNHEY and CDR2 SVGAGI. Trimming removed 7 bases from V and 5 bases from J, with 17 bases in between. The CDR3 covers 14 residues.

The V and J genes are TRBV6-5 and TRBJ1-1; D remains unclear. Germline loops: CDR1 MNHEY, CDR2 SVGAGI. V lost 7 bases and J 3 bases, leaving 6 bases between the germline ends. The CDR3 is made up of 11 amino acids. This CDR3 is CASTRDTEAFF. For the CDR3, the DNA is TGTGCCAGCACCCGGGACACTGAAGCTTTCTTT.

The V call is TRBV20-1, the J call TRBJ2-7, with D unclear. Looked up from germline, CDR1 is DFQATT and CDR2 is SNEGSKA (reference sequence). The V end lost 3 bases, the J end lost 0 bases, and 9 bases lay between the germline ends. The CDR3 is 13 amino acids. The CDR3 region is CSASSRLSYEQYF. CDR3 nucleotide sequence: TGCAGTGCTAGTTCGAGGCTCTCCTACGAGCAGTACTTC.

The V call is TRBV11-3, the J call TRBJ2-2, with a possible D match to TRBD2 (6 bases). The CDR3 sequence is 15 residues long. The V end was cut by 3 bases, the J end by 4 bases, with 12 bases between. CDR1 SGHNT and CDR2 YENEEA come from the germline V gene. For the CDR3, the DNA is TGTGCCAGCAGCTTGCGGCGGGAAAGCACCGGGGAGCTGTTTTTT. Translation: CASSLRRESTGELFF.